This T cell receptor beta chain was identified during a study of cytomegalovirus exposure and HLA in healthy donors. Assay used: immunoSEQ multiplex PCR; TCRdb lists only in-frame clones, some missing. The repertoire includes about 83,000 clones, approximately 96% of them detected once, and approximately 1.3% sits in the top ten. This CDR3 has 15 residues. V lost 5 bases and J lost 1; bases outside the gene matches: 8. CDR1 is SGHDN and CDR2 is FVKESK in the germline V gene. Study-wide results and caveats: Subsequent analysis of the 95 to 150 validation repertoires found a tendency for first-cohort TCR clusters to co-occur. The authors enumerated under 200 TCR beta chains as linked to cytomegalovirus.

Details on this clone: Its matching antigen is unknown.

The clonotype originates from a young woman in good health and CMV-seronegative. Sequenced material: PBMCs. The rearrangement uses TRBV14 and TRBJ2-7; 7 bases line up with TRBD2. CDR3 region: CASSTRDYRSYEQYF. The CDR3 DNA follows: TGTGCCAGCAGCACCCGGGACTACCGATCCTACGAGCAGTACTTC.